The rows below give T cell receptor beta chains drawn from one sample of a study of blood T cell repertoires in COVID-19. Libraries were prepared by immunoSEQ multiplex PCR; TCRdb keeps only in-frame clonotypes and omits some of them. In the table there are some 320,000 clones, approximately 88% of which are singletons. Sequencing used PBMCs or T cells enriched from blood (not recorded which). These receptor sequences come from a man aged 60-69 years who had recovered from COVID-19. CDR3s include the opening cysteine and the closing phenylalanine or tryptophan. A D gene is named only where the DNA matches it firmly. Part of the rows lack a size; the others show once, few, many or a class for expanded clones.

V	J	size	D	CDR3	DNA
TRBV9	TRBJ2-7	-	-	CASSPQGIEQYF	TGTGCCAGCAGCCCACAGGGAATCGAGCAGTACTTC
TRBV7-2	TRBJ1-1	-	-	CASSSSGRGTEAFF	TGTGCCAGCAGCTCCTCGGGCAGGGGCACTGAAGCTTTCTTT
TRBV10-1	TRBJ2-7	-	TRBD2	CASSEGPSGYEQYF	TGCGCCAGCAGTGAGGGTCCTAGCGGCTACGAGCAGTACTTC
TRBV19	TRBJ2-2	-	-	CASSLRQTNTGELFF	TGTGCCAGTAGTTTACGACAGACGAACACCGGGGAGCTGTTTTTT
TRBV5-1	TRBJ2-2	-	TRBD1	CASSWQGDTGELFF	TGCGCCAGCAGCTGGCAGGGGGACACCGGGGAGCTGTTTTTT
TRBV18	TRBJ2-1	-	TRBD2	CASSPPLAGSSGNEQFF	TGTGCCAGCTCACCACCGTTAGCGGGGAGTTCAGGCAATGAGCAGTTCTTC
TRBV15	TRBJ2-5	-	TRBD2	CATGSWGGPGVDQETQYF	TGTGCCACCGGCTCCTGGGGGGGACCGGGGGTGGACCAAGAGACCCAGTACTTC
TRBV6-5	TRBJ2-1	-	TRBD1	CASRKDRGDYNEQFF	TGTGCCAGCAGAAAAGACAGGGGTGATTACAATGAGCAGTTCTTC
TRBV2	TRBJ1-2	-	TRBD1	CASSRQGARAEGYTF	TGTGCCAGCAGTCGACAGGGGGCACGTGCAGAGGGCTACACCTTC
TRBV11-3	TRBJ2-1	once	TRBD2	CASSSGLAGEKYNEQFF	TGTGCCAGCAGCTCAGGACTAGCGGGAGAGAAGTACAATGAGCAGTTCTTC
TRBV3-1/TRBV3-2	TRBJ1-1	-	-	CASSQDRGAFF	TGTGCCAGCAGCCAAGACAGGGGAGCTTTCTTT
TRBV18	TRBJ2-3	-	-	CASSATGPPSDTQYF	TGTGCCAGCTCTGCAACAGGCCCACCGAGCGATACGCAGTATTTT
TRBV5-1	TRBJ1-1	-	-	CASSLTHGGTEAFF	TGCGCCAGCAGCTTGACCCACGGAGGGACTGAAGCTTTCTTT
TRBV2	TRBJ1-5	-	TRBD1	CASSSGTANQPQHF	TGTGCCAGCAGTTCCGGGACAGCTAATCAGCCCCAGCATTTT
TRBV2	TRBJ2-4	-	TRBD2	CASSAQLAGALNIQYF	TGTGCCAGCAGTGCCCAGCTAGCGGGAGCGTTGAACATTCAGTACTTC
TRBV3-1/TRBV3-2	TRBJ2-3	-	-	CASSPAPRGWSDTQYF	TGTGCCAGCAGCCCCGCCCCCAGGGGTTGGTCAGATACGCAGTATTTT
TRBV2	TRBJ2-1	-	-	CASRPSRTYNEQFF	TGTGCCAGCCGGCCGTCGAGGACCTACAATGAGCAGTTCTTC
TRBV25-1	TRBJ2-5	-	-	CASSEYAPRETQYF	TGTGCCAGCAGTGAATATGCTCCTCGGGAGACCCAGTACTTC
TRBV11-3	TRBJ1-1	-	-	CASSLVVGTEAFF	TGTGCCAGCAGCTTAGTTGTCGGGACAGAAGCTTTCTTT
TRBV11-2	TRBJ1-2	-	-	CASSFQGNYGYTF	TGTGCCAGCAGCTTCCAGGGTAACTATGGCTACACCTTC
TRBV11-2	TRBJ2-3	once	-	CASSFVFRERSAF	TGTGCCAGCAGCTTTGTTTTTCGGGAGCGGAGTGCTTTT
TRBV5-5	TRBJ1-1	-	TRBD1	CASRYDRGGNTEAFF	TGTGCCAGCAGGTATGACAGGGGAGGGAACACTGAAGCTTTCTTT
TRBV29-1	TRBJ2-5	-	TRBD2	CSVFSGSGETQYF	TGCAGCGTTTTTAGCGGGAGTGGGGAGACCCAGTACTTC
TRBV7-2	TRBJ1-1	-	-	CASTPAGGYTEAFF	TGTGCCAGCACCCCCGCGGGCGGATACACTGAAGCTTTCTTT